This TCR beta chain was sequenced in a study of cytomegalovirus exposure and HLA in healthy donors. Study results and caveats: In a later analysis, CMV-associated beta chains were mostly HLA-associated, it appeared. 87-base-pair reads could not separate some V segments, including TRBV6-2 and TRBV6-3.

Note on this clone: The antigen remains undetermined.

The primer mix had 60 Vbeta and 13 Jbeta primers. Clones were sequenced by immunoSEQ multiplex PCR, and TCRdb holds only the in-frame ones, with some missing. The sample yields 100,000 to 150,000 clones, approximately 85% seen once. V lost 3 bases and J 3 bases, leaving 17 bases between the germline ends. The CDR3 is 16 amino acids. The germline V gene has CDR1 KGHSH and CDR2 LQKENI. Source material: PBMCs. The sequence came from a boy aged 5-17 years in good health and CMV-seronegative. The chain recombines TRBV18 with TRBJ1-1; TRBD1 might be the D (5 bases). As DNA, the CDR3 is TGTGCCAGCTCACCGAGGTTAGGCAGGGAATACACTGAAGCTTTCTTT. It specifies CASSPRLGREYTEAFF.